This T cell receptor beta chain comes out of a study of OX40 agonist ivuxolimab in advanced cancers. As for this clone: Its antigen is not identified.

Study results and caveats: On average, CD8+ T cells showed a greater number of expanded clones than CD4+.

V dropped 4 bases and J dropped 5; count of bases not matched to a gene: 7. Per the germline V gene, CDR1 is SGDLS and CDR2 is YYNGEE. This CDR3 contains 15 residues. Measured with immunoSEQ multiplex PCR; TCRdb has only the in-frame clones, and not every one. The repertoire holds 30,000 to 35,000 clones, with about 76% as singletons. This clonotype originated in an adult with an advanced solid tumor such as melanoma, head and neck, liver or kidney cancer. The material sequenced was CD4+ or CD8+ T cells sorted from blood, taken in a trial of the OX40 agonist ivuxolimab. This chain connects TRBV9 to TRBJ2-7; 12 positions agree with TRBD2. CDR3 nucleotide sequence: TGTGCCAGCAGCTTGACTAGCGGGGGAACGAACGAGCAGTACTTC. As protein: CASSLTSGGTNEQYF.